The 9 T cell receptor beta chains given below trace back to one sample, sequenced in a study of CXCR3-negative and CXCR3-positive naive CD8 T cells. Carrying UMI labels, the TRB cDNA libraries were prepared through 5' RACE. Using the 5' RACE reads, TCRdb records one entry per CDR3 protein without DNA. In total, the table holds over 5,500 distinct CDR3 sequences. Their antigens are not known. Whole-study results and caveats: CXCR3-expressing naive cells carried TRB CDR3s more hydrophobic than those of CXCR3-negative naive cells.

Sequenced input: naive CXCR3+ CD8+ T cells from blood. Documented subset: CD45RO-CCR7+CD27+CD95- naive CD8+ T cells expressing CXCR3 (TNR3+). The origin of the receptors is a human donor in good health. Some clones in this sample may be carry-over from other donors' samples.

This clonotype is called medium-sized based on its frequency. V is TRBV29-1 and J is TRBJ1-2; no DNA is available, so the TRBD1 call from TCRdb remains unchecked. Germline CDR1 and CDR2: SQVTM and ANQGSEA. The CDR3 sequence is 12 residues long. The CDR3 loop is CSVPDRDHGYTF.

V usage is TRBV2 and J usage is TRBJ1-1; with no DNA, the TCRdb D assignment of TRBD1 cannot be verified. There are 13 residues in the CDR3. The germline gives CDR1 SNHLY, CDR2 FYNNEI. CDR3 protein: CASRGTGGTEAFF.

Considering frequency, this clonotype is medium-sized. The V and J genes are TRBV29-1 and TRBJ2-5; TCRdb's assignment of TRBD2 cannot be checked, as there is no DNA. Germline V lookup: CDR1 SQVTM, CDR2 ANQGSEA. The CDR3 covers 16 residues. This chain's CDR3 is CSVEIPSAGYQETQYF. The variable domain in full, completed from reference TRBV29-1 and TRBJ2-5, reads SAVISQKPSRDICQRGTSLTIQCQVDSQVTMMFWYRQQPGQSLTLIATANQGSEATYESGFVIDKFPISRPNLTFSTLTVSNMSPEDSSIYLCSVEIPSAGYQETQYFGPGTRLLVL.

Considering frequency, this clonotype is medium-sized (0.01 to 0.1%). The chain joins TRBV5-1 to TRBJ2-7; TCRdb selects TRBD1, and the lack of DNA leaves this call unchecked. The CDR3 spans 16 residues. In germline, CDR1 is SGHRS, CDR2 YFSETQ. The CDR3 reads CASSLASDSLHYEQYF.

This chain connects TRBV29-1 to TRBJ1-3. The V gene's germline CDR1 is SQVTM and CDR2 ANQGSEA. The length of the CDR3 is 13 residues. The CDR3 reads CSVGPNSGNTIYF.

The chain uses TRBV7-9 and TRBJ2-7. Germline loops: CDR1 SEHNR, CDR2 FQNEAQ (reference sequence). This CDR3 has 14 residues. The CDR3 region is CASSPVTSSYEQYF.

This clonotype is classed as medium-sized by frequency. The J gene is TRBJ1-2, the V gene TRBV29-1; the D call of TRBD1 rests on TCRdb alone, since no DNA is present to check it. The germline gives CDR1 SQVTM, CDR2 ANQGSEA. This CDR3 spans 12 amino acids. The CDR3: CSVGGTGVGYTF.

The CDR3 spells CRGPGRNIQYF. J is TRBJ2-4 and V is TRBV20-1; TCRdb designates TRBD1, a call that cannot be tested without DNA. Germline CDR1 is DFQATT and CDR2 is SNEGSKA (reference sequence). CDR3 length: 11 residues.

The rearrangement joins TRBV20-1 to TRBJ2-2; TCRdb's D call of TRBD1 is untestable without DNA. The CDR3 sequence is 14 residues long. CDR1 DFQATT and CDR2 SNEGSKA come from the germline V gene (reference sequence). This CDR3 is CSAPTGLQTGELFF.